One TCR beta chain is described in this entry. What it recognizes is unknown. Per the germline V gene, CDR1 is SGHVS and CDR2 is FQNEAQ. Trimming shortened V by 5 bases and J by 4 bases, and 6 bases separated the two germline ends. CDR3 length equals 12 residues. This entry is derived from a study of T cell responses to AZD1222 COVID-19 vaccine. Findings and caveats of the study: The CD4 TCRs associated with vaccination extended across spike and predominated at 160-218 and 743-854. The donors showed a predominance of white British ancestry and of females, with possible underestimation of clonal diversity.

Produced via immunoSEQ multiplex PCR; TCRdb's table is partial and in-frame only. This repertoire shows 100,000 to 150,000 clones, 70% to 90% found once; its top ten account for around 8%. This sequence was found in an adult who received the MenACWY meningococcal vaccine as a control. This chain links TRBV7-8 with TRBJ2-1; no reliable D call. The input for sequencing was peripheral blood, taken 28 days after the second dose of the MenACWY control vaccine. The CDR3 here is CASSVVYNEQFF. The DNA of the CDR3 is TGTGCCAGCAGCGTAGTTTACAATGAGCAGTTCTTC.